A selection of T cell receptor beta chains follows, all from one sample in a study of metastatic and nonmetastatic thyroid tumors. TCRdb reanalyzed the PCR reads with MiXCR. The sample has 8,500 to 13,000 clones; approximately 30% are singletons. The material sequenced was tumor tissue. The source is a male donor with papillary thyroid cancer or a benign thyroid nodule (not recorded which). Some clones in this sample may be carry-over from other donors' samples. Both conserved end residues are part of each CDR3.

V	CDR3
TRBV28	CASNEGGSNTEAFF
TRBV30	CAWYRDAGNTIYF
TRBV25-1	CASPMGSNQPQHF
TRBV11-1	CASSPGLAGETQYF
TRBV2	CASRSLGYGYTF
TRBV28	CASSLPGTGLRGYTF
TRBV20-1	CSVIQGNQPQHF
TRBV20-1	CSAAGTSGRDWDTQYF
TRBV6-1	CASSDLTGQGNEKLFF
TRBV18	CASSLTADYGYTF
TRBV20-1	CSARDPGTSETQYF
TRBV6-1	CASSEAVGRRVNQPQHF
TRBV6-2/TRBV6-3	CASSYSMAQGGGNTIYF
TRBV11-1	CASSQGLVGHNQQFF
TRBV28	CASSFKFPDIQYF
TRBV12-3/TRBV12-4	CASSLLGKDGYTF
TRBV24-1	CATSDNQGNEKLFF
TRBV20-1	CSARTPDGTAAIGYTF
TRBV12-5	CASGLPALCGRGHHTDTQYF
TRBV18	CASSPEGQAYEQYF
TRBV19	CASSMVLAGGKFF
TRBV20-1	CSADQGDNYGYTF
TRBV12-3/TRBV12-4	CASSSRISEQYF